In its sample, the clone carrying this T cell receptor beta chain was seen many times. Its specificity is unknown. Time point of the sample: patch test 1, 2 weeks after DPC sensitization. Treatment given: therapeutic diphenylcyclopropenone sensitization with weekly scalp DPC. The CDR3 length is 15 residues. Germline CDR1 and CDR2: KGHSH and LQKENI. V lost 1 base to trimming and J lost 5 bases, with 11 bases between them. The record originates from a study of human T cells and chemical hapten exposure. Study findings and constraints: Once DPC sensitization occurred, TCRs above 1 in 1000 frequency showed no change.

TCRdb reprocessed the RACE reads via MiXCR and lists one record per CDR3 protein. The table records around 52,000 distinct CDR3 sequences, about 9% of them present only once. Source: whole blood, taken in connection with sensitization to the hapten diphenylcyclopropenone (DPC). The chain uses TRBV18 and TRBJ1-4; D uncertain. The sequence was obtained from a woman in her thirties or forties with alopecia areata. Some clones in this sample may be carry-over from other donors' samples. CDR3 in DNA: TGTGCCAGCTCACCACGTCAGCGGAGAAATGAAAAACTGTTTTTT. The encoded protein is CASSPRQRRNEKLFF.